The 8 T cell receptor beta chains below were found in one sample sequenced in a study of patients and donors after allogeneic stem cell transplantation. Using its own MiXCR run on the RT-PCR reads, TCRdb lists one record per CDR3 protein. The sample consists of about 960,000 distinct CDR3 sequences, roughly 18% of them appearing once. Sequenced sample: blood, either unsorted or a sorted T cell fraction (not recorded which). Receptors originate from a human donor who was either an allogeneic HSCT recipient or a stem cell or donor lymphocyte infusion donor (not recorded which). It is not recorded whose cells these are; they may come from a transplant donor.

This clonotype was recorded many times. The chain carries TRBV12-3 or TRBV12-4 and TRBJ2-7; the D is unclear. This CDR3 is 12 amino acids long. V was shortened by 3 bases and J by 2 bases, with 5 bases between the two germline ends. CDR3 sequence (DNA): TGTGCCAGCAGTTTGAGGCCCTACGAGCAGTACTTC. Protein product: CASSLRPYEQYF.

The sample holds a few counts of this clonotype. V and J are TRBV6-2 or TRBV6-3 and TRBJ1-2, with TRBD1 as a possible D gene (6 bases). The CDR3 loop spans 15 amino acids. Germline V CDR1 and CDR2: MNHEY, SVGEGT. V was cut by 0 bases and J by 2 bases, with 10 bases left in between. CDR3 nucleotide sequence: TGTGCCAGCAGTTACTCGACAGGAGACAACTATGGCTACACCTTC. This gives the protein CASSYSTGDNYGYTF.

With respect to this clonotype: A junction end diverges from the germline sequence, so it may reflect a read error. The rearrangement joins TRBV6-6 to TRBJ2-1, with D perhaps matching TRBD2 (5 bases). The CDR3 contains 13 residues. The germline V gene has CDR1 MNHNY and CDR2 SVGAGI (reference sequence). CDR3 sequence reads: CASSYSRESGGAF. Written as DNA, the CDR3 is TGTGCCAGCAGTTACTCGAGGGAATCGGGCGGTGCATTC.

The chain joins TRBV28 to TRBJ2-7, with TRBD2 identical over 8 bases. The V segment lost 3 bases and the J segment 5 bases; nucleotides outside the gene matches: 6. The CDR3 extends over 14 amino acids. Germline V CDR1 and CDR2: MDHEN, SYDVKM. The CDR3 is CASSLFGAGDEQYF. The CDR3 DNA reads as TGTGCCAGCAGTTTGTTTGGAGCGGGAGACGAGCAGTACTTC.

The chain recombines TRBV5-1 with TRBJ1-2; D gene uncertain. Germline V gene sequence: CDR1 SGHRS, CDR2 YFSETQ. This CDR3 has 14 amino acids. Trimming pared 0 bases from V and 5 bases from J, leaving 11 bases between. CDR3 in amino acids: CASSLGKGSYGYTF. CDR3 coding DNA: TGCGCCAGCAGCTTGGGGAAAGGGTCATATGGCTACACCTTC.

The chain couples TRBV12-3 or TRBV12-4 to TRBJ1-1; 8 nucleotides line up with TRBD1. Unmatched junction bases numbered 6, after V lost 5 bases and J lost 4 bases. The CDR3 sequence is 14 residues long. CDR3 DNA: TGTGCCAGCAGTAAACAGGGGGGACGCACTGAAGCTTTCTTT. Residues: CASSKQGGRTEAFF.

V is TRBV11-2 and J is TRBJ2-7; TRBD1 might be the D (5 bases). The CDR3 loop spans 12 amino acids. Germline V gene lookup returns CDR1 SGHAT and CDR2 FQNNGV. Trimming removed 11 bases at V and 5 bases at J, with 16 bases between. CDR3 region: CAGSPGNNEQYF. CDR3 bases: TGTGCCGGTAGTCCAGGGAATAACGAGCAGTACTTC. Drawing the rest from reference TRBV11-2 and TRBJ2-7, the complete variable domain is EAGVAQSPRYKIIEKRQSVAFWCNPISGHATLYWYQQILGQGPKLLIQFQNNGVVDDSQLPKDRFSAERLKGVDSTLKIQPAKLEDSAVYLCAGSPGNNEQYFGPGTRLTVT.

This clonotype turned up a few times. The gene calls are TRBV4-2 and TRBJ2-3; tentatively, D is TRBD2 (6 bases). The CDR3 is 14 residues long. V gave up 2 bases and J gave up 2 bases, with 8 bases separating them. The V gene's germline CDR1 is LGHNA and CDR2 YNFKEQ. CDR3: CASSQPSATDTQYF. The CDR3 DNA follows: TGTGCCAGCAGCCAACCTAGCGCCACAGATACGCAGTATTTT.